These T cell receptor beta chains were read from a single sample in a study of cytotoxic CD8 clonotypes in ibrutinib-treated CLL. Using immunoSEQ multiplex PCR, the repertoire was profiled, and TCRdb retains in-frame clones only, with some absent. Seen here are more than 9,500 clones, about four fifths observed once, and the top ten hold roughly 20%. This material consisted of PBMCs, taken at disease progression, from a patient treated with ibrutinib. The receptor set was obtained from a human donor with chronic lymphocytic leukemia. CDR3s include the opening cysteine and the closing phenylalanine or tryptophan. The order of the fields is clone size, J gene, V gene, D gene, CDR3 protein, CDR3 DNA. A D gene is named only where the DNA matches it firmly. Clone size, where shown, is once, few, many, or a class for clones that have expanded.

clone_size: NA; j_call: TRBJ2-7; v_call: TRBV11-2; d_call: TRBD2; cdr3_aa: CASSLDLLTSGEGYEQYF; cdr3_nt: TGTGCCAGCAGCTTAGACCTACTTACTAGCGGGGAGGGATACGAGCAGTACTTC
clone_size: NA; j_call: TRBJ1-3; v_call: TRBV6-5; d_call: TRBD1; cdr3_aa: CASSYSDRGGNTIYF; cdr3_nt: TGTGCCAGCAGTTACTCCGACAGGGGTGGAAACACCATATATTTT
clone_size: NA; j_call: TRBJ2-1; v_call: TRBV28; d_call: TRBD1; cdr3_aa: CASSSPRGGNRGFYNEQFF; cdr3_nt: TGTGCCAGCAGTTCGCCCCGTGGGGGCAACAGGGGCTTCTACAATGAGCAGTTCTTC
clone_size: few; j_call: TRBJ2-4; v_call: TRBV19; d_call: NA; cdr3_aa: CASTATPAKNIQYF; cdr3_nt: TGTGCCAGTACCGCGACACCAGCCAAAAACATTCAGTACTTC
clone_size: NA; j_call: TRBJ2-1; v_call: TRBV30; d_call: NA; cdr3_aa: CAWSGTSEQFF; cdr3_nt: TGTGCCTGGTCAGGGACCAGTGAGCAGTTCTTC
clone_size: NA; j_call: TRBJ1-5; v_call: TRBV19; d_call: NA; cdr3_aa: CASRQGSGQPQHF; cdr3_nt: TGTGCCAGTAGGCAGGGGAGTGGACAGCCCCAGCATTTT
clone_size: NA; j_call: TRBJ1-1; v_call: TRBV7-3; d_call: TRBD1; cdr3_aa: CASSLGGTGGSAEAFF; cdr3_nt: TGTGCCAGCAGCTTGGGAGGGACAGGGGGCTCGGCTGAAGCTTTCTTT
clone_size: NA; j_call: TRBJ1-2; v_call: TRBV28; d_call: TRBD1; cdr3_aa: CASSPADRETYGYTF; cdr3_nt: TGTGCCAGCAGTCCGGCGGACAGGGAGACCTATGGCTACACCTTC
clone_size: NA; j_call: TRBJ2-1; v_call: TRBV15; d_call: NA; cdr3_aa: CATSTGDTYNEQFF; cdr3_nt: TGTGCCACCAGCACTGGGGACACCTACAATGAGCAGTTCTTC
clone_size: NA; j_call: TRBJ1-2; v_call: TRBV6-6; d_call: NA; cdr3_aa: CASNPLGSEDNYGYTF; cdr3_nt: TGTGCCAGCAACCCTTTGGGGTCGGAGGATAACTATGGCTACACCTTC
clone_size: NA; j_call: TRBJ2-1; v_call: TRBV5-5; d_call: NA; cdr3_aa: CAGSGGSSYNEQFF; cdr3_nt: TGTGCCGGGTCAGGTGGGAGCTCCTACAATGAGCAGTTCTTC
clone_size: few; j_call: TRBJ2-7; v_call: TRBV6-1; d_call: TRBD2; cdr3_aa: CASSEVASGSYEQYF; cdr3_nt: TGTGCCAGCAGTGAAGTGGCTAGCGGGAGTTACGAGCAGTACTTC
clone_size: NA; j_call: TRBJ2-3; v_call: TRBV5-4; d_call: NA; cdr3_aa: CASSSSGYSPDTQYF; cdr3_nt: TGTGCCAGCAGCTCCAGCGGGTATTCGCCAGATACGCAGTATTTT
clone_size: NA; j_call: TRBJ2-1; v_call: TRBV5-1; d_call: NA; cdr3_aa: CASSIGNEQFF; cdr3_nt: TGCGCCAGCAGCATAGGCAATGAGCAGTTCTTC
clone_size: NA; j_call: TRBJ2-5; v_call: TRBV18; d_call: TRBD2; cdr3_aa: CASSPQSSGQETQYF; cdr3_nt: TGTGCCAGCTCACCACAGTCTAGCGGACAAGAGACCCAGTACTTC
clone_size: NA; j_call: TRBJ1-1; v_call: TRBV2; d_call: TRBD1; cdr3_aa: CASSFRDSLSNTEAFF; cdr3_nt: TGTGCCAGCAGTTTCCGGGACAGCCTCTCGAACACTGAAGCTTTCTTT
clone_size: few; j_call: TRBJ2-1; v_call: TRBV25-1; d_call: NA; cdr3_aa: CASSGLTEQFF; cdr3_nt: TGTGCCAGCTCTGGGTTGACTGAGCAGTTCTTC
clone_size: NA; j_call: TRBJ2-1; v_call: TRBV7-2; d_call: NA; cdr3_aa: CASSLFAFDEQFF; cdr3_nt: TGTGCCAGCAGCTTATTCGCGTTCGATGAGCAGTTCTTC
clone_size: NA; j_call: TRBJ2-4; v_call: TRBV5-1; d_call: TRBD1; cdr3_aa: CASSWGQERSYIQYF; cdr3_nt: TGCGCCAGCAGCTGGGGACAGGAGAGGAGTTACATTCAGTACTTC
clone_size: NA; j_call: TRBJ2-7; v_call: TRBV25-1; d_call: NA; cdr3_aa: CASSPTGYEQYF; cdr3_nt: TGTGCCAGCAGCCCGACAGGCTACGAGCAGTACTTC
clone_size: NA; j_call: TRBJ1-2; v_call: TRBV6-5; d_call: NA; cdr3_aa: CASSSGAHGYTF; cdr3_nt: TGTGCCAGCTCATCAGGGGCGCATGGCTACACCTTC
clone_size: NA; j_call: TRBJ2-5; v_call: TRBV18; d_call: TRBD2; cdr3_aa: CASSLGLAGETQYF; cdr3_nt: TGTGCCAGCTCACTTGGACTAGCGGGAGAGACCCAGTACTTC
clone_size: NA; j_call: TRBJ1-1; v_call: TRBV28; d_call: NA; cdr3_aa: CASSFIAGGRTEAFF; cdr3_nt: TGTGCCAGCAGTTTTATTGCGGGGGGTAGAACTGAAGCTTTCTTT
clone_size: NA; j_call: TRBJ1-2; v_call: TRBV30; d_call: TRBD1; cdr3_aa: CACPGGANYGYTF; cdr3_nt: TGTGCCTGCCCAGGGGGCGCGAACTATGGCTACACCTTC
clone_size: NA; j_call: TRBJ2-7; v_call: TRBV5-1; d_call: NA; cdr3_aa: CASSVQGPPYEQYF; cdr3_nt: TGCGCCAGCAGCGTACAGGGACCCCCCTACGAGCAGTACTTC
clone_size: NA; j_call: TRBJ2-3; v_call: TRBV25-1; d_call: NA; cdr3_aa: CASSAGSTDTQYF; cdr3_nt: TGTGCCAGCAGCGCCGGGAGCACAGATACGCAGTATTTT
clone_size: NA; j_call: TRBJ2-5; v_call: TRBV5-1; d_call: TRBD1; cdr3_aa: CASSLVEDRGWETQYF; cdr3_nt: TGCGCCAGCAGCTTGGTAGAGGACAGGGGGTGGGAGACCCAGTACTTC
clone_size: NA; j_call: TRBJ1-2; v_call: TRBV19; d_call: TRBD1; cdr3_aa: CASSQGTGIGSYGYTF; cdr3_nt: TGTGCCAGTAGTCAAGGGACAGGGATCGGGAGCTATGGCTACACCTTC
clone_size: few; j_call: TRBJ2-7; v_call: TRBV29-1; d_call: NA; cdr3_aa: CSVLFTYEQYF; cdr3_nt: TGCAGCGTTCTGTTCACGTACGAGCAGTACTTC
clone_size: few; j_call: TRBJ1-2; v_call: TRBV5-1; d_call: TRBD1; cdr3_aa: CASSLTGERSYGYTF; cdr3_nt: TGCGCCAGCAGCTTGACAGGGGAGAGGAGCTATGGCTACACCTTC
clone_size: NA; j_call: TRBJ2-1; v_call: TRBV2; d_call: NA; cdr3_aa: CASSKGYTYNEQFF; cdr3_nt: TGTGCCAGCAGTAAAGGGTACACCTACAATGAGCAGTTCTTC
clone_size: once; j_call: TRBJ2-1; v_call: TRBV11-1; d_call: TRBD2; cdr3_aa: CASSEVLAGVDEQFF; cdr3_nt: TGTGCCAGCAGCGAGGTACTAGCGGGAGTAGATGAGCAGTTCTTC
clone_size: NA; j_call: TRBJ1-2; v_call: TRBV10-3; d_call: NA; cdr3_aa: CAISEVKGSYGYTF; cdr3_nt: TGTGCCATCAGTGAGGTTAAGGGTTCGTATGGCTACACCTTC
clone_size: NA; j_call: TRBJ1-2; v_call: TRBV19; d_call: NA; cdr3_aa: CASSIGSGLYGYTF; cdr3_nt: TGTGCCAGTAGTATAGGCTCAGGACTCTATGGCTACACCTTC
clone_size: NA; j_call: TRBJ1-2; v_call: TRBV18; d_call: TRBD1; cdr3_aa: CASSPQGADYGYTF; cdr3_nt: TGTGCCAGCTCACCACAGGGGGCGGACTATGGCTACACCTTC
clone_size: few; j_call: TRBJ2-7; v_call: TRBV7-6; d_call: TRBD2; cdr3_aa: CASSLGPASGRSSYEQYF; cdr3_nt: TGTGCCAGCAGCTTAGGTCCGGCTAGCGGGAGGAGCTCCTACGAGCAGTACTTC
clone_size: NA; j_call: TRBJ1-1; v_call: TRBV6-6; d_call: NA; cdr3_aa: CASSRSQNTEAFF; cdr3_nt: TGTGCCAGCAGTAGATCACAAAACACTGAAGCTTTCTTT